This T cell receptor beta chain was captured by sequencing in a study of metastatic and nonmetastatic thyroid tumors. The wider study: Repertoires were compared across blood and tumor or nodule tissue from malignant and benign thyroid patients. General study results and limits: Versus benign nodules, malignant thyroid tumors reportedly had significantly higher TCR beta diversity, in blood and tumor.

This clone was found many times. Its cognate antigen is unknown. With 0 bases removed from V and 2 bases from J, the gap between germline ends came to 10 bases. Germline CDR1 and CDR2: MNHEY and SVGAGI. The CDR3 has 16 residues. Prior to thyroid surgery, none of the patients had received any treatment. Authors' processing steps: What underpinned the distant-metastasis classifier for papillary thyroid cancer was the set of CDR3 differences across clinicopathological groups. TCRdb re-processed the PCR reads through MiXCR. The V and J calls and clone size come from TCRdb's table, not from the authors' own analysis. Of some 83,000 clones detected, under 15% appear once; the ten largest clones hold about 10%.

Sequences were obtained from tumor tissue. The clonotype comes from a female donor with papillary thyroid cancer or a benign thyroid nodule (not recorded which). Some clones in this sample may be carry-over from other donors' samples. V is TRBV6-5 and J is TRBJ2-2; D assignment may be TRBD1 or TRBD2 (5 bases each). The chain's CDR3 is CASSYSGTTNTGELFF. Written as DNA, the CDR3 is TGTGCCAGCAGTTACTCGGGGACGACAAACACCGGGGAGCTGTTTTTT.